This is a list of T cell receptor beta chains from one sample in a study of cytotoxic CD8 clonotypes in ibrutinib-treated CLL. The assay was immunoSEQ multiplex PCR, and TCRdb's table has in-frame clones only and misses some. The data show around 150,000 clones, with 65% to 85% seen just once and 7.5% to 8% held by the top ten. The starting material was PBMCs, obtained after 36 months of ibrutinib treatment. These receptor sequences come from a human donor with chronic lymphocytic leukemia. Each CDR3 is given with its conserved first and last residue. A D gene is named only where the DNA matches it firmly. A clone size is listed for some rows: how often the clone was seen (once, few, many), or a class if it is expanded.

v_call: TRBV5-4; clone_size: NA; d_call: NA; j_call: TRBJ2-5; cdr3_aa: CASSFGPLGETQYF; cdr3_nt: TGTGCCAGCAGCTTTGGGCCTCTTGGGGAGACCCAGTACTTC
v_call: TRBV2; clone_size: NA; d_call: TRBD1; j_call: TRBJ1-2; cdr3_aa: CASRGGTGGAFYYGYTF; cdr3_nt: TGTGCCAGCAGAGGGGGGACAGGGGGCGCGTTCTACTATGGCTACACCTTC
v_call: TRBV5-1; clone_size: NA; d_call: NA; j_call: TRBJ2-5; cdr3_aa: CASSGRETQYF; cdr3_nt: TGCGCCAGCAGCGGCCGAGAGACCCAGTACTTC
v_call: TRBV2; clone_size: NA; d_call: NA; j_call: TRBJ1-5; cdr3_aa: CASSKAGPQHF; cdr3_nt: TGTGCCAGCAGTAAGGCGGGGCCCCAGCATTTT
v_call: TRBV19; clone_size: NA; d_call: NA; j_call: TRBJ2-7; cdr3_aa: CASSIPNSYEQYF; cdr3_nt: TGTGCCAGTAGTATACCTAACTCCTACGAGCAGTACTTC
v_call: TRBV10-3; clone_size: NA; d_call: TRBD1; j_call: TRBJ2-7; cdr3_aa: CAIGGQGAYEQYF; cdr3_nt: TGTGCCATAGGGGGACAGGGGGCTTACGAGCAGTACTTC
v_call: TRBV28; clone_size: NA; d_call: NA; j_call: TRBJ1-2; cdr3_aa: CASSLSYYGYTF; cdr3_nt: TGTGCCAGCAGTTTATCGTATTATGGCTACACCTTC
v_call: TRBV6-1; clone_size: NA; d_call: NA; j_call: TRBJ2-7; cdr3_aa: CASSEMIGGTYEQYF; cdr3_nt: TGTGCCAGCAGTGAGATGATAGGGGGAACCTACGAGCAGTACTTC
v_call: TRBV9; clone_size: once; d_call: NA; j_call: TRBJ2-1; cdr3_aa: CASSSTGTLSYNEQFF; cdr3_nt: TGTGCCAGCAGCTCCACCGGGACACTTTCCTACAATGAGCAGTTCTTC
v_call: TRBV27; clone_size: NA; d_call: NA; j_call: TRBJ2-4; cdr3_aa: CASRVNRIAKNIQYF; cdr3_nt: TGTGCCAGCAGGGTGAACAGAATAGCCAAAAACATTCAGTACTTC
v_call: TRBV28; clone_size: NA; d_call: TRBD1; j_call: TRBJ1-5; cdr3_aa: CASSSNPNRGSNQPQHF; cdr3_nt: TGTGCCAGCAGTTCGAACCCTAACAGGGGAAGCAATCAGCCCCAGCATTTT
v_call: TRBV10-1; clone_size: NA; d_call: NA; j_call: TRBJ2-3; cdr3_aa: CASSETAASTDTQYF; cdr3_nt: TGCGCCAGCAGCGAGACAGCCGCTAGCACAGATACGCAGTATTTT
v_call: TRBV10-1; clone_size: NA; d_call: NA; j_call: TRBJ1-5; cdr3_aa: CASSESPRGDQPQHF; cdr3_nt: TGCGCCAGCAGTGAGTCACCCAGGGGCGATCAGCCCCAGCATTTT